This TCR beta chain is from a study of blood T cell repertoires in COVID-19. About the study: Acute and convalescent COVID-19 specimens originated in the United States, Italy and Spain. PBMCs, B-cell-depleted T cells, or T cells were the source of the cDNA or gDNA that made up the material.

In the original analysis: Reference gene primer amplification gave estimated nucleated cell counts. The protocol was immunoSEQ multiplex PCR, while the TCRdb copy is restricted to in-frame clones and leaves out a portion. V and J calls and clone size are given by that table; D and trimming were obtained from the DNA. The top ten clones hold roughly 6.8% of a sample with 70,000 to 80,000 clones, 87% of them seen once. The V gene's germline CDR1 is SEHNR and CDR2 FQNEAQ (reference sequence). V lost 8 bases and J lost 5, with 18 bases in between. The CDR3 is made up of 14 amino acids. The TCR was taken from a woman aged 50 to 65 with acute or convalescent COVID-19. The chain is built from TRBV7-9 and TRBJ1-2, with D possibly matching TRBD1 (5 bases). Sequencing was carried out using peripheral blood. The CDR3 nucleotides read TGTGCCAGCTGGGGCAGGGTGTCGCAGTATGGCTACACCTTC. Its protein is CASWGRVSQYGYTF.